These 27 T cell receptor beta chains came from one sample sequenced in a study of T-cell reconstitution after alpha-beta-depleted transplantation in children (dated by TCRdb to about 2016). The label giving this sample's treatment or condition can be read as: allogeneic hematopoietic cell transplantation with graft depleted of TCRalphabeta T cells and CD19 B cells. Receptor amplification or capture employed PCR. TCRdb names Illumina HiSeq 2500 as the instrument used. Molecular barcoding was employed in the preparation of TCR libraries, with unique molecular identifiers being used to normalize TCRbeta repertoire quantification. TCRdb reprocessed the public reads (quality trimming at Q25 with fastp, clone calling with MiXCR) and kept in-frame beta chains. Each entry merges the rows of one CDR3 protein and shows their most common DNA and genes. The sample table lists roughly 400,000 distinct CDR3 sequences, 43% of them with a count of one. The ten largest clones represent under 35% of the sample.

This specimen was PBMCs, taken before TCRalphabeta/CD19-depleted stem cell transplant. The receptors shown here come from a girl aged 2 to 9 with aplastic anemia, due to receive a stem cell transplant.

In this sample, this clonotype turned up many times. The chain combines TRBV10-3 with TRBJ1-4; unclear D gene. Germline V gene lookup returns CDR1 ENHRY and CDR2 SYGVKD. CDR3 length equals 15 residues. The V gene lost 3 bases and the J gene lost 7 bases, with 15 bases spanning the gap. CDR3 sequence (DNA): TGTGCCATCAGTGATCCTCCCCGGGCGGGTGAAAAACTGTTTTTT. It is translated as CAISDPPRAGEKLFF.

In this sample, this clonotype turned up many times. The limits of the CDR3 on the DNA are not certain, so only TCRdb's listed CDR3 is given. The chain recombines TRBV6-9 with TRBJ2-5; the table's D call, TRBD1, was not checked against the DNA. Germline lookup yields CDR1 MNHGY and CDR2 SVAAGI. A total of 23 residues make up the CDR3, ends included. CDR3 residues: CASSSRRGQSTTKETQYFGPAYF.

The chain carries TRBV7-3 and TRBJ2-5; D is undetermined. Between the trimmed V and J ends, which lost 8 bases and 5 bases, there was a span of 24 bases. This CDR3 region has 16 residues. Germline lookup yields CDR1 SGHTA and CDR2 FQGTGA. Here the CDR3 reads CASFNSGLGPRETQYF. CDR3 nucleotide sequence: TGTGCCAGCTTTAATTCGGGCTTGGGCCCAAGGGAGACCCAGTACTTC.

This clonotype was counted a few times. V usage is TRBV15 and J usage is TRBJ1-5; 9 nucleotides align to TRBD1. Trimming took 7 bases from V and 3 from J; bases not matched to a gene: 1. In germline, CDR1 is LNHNV, CDR2 YYDKDF (reference sequence). CDR3 length: 13 residues. The CDR3 is CATTQGANQPQHF. CDR3 DNA: TGTGCCACCACACAGGGGGCCAATCAGCCCCAGCATTTT.

This clonotype was seen a handful of times. J is TRBJ1-1 and V is TRBV20-1, with TRBD1 matching 8 bases. This CDR3 contains 14 residues. V lost 2 bases, J lost 8 bases, and 10 bases stayed unmatched. CDR1 DFQATT and CDR2 SNEGSKA come from the germline V gene (reference sequence). The CDR3 loop is CSARRTDRGKEAFF. The CDR3 DNA sequence: TGCAGTGCTAGAAGAACCGACAGGGGAAAAGAAGCTTTCTTT.

Many counts were recorded for this clonotype. The rearrangement links TRBV20-1 to TRBJ1-1; no reliable D call. V was pared by 3 bases and J by 1 base, with 3 bases between. Germline values: CDR1 DFQATT, CDR2 SNEGSKA (reference sequence). The CDR3 covers 11 residues. The CDR3 here is CSARENTEAFF. Here the CDR3 DNA reads TGCAGTGCTAGGGAGAACACTGAAGCTTTCTTT.

A few counts support this clonotype. The rearrangement links TRBV7-6 to TRBJ1-5; maybe TRBD1 (6 bases). V dropped 5 bases and J dropped 1 base, with 12 bases sitting between them. The CDR3 sequence is 15 residues long. In germline, CDR1 is SGHVS, CDR2 FNYEAQ. CDR3 in DNA: TGTGCCAGCAGCCCGAGGGGGGCAAGCAATCAGCCCCAGCATTTT. It translates to CASSPRGASNQPQHF. Together with reference TRBV7-6 and TRBJ1-5, the CDR3 gives the full variable domain: GAGVSQSPRYKVTKRGQDVALRCDPISGHVSLYWYRQALGQGPEFLTYFNYEAQQDKSGLPNDRFSAERPEGSISTLTIQRTEQRDSAMYRCASSPRGASNQPQHFGDGTRLSIL.

This clonotype was seen a few times. The genes are TRBV7-9 and TRBJ2-7; 7 nucleotides agree with TRBD1. With 5 bases clipped from V and 4 bases from J, the junction kept 8 bases outside the gene matches. This CDR3 has 14 amino acids. In germline, CDR1 is SEHNR, CDR2 FQNEAQ (reference sequence). The CDR3 DNA reads as TGTGCCAGCAGCGCGCCTGGGACAGATTACGAGCAGTACTTC. Its translation: CASSAPGTDYEQYF.

The sample holds a few counts of this clonotype. This sequence joins TRBV18 and TRBJ2-2, with 8 bases identical to TRBD2. The CDR3 is 15 amino acids. Germline CDR1 is KGHSH and CDR2 is LQKENI. The J segment lost 5 bases and the V segment lost 2 bases, leaving 4 bases of the junction unmatched. CDR3 sequence (DNA): TGTGCCAGCTCACCAATTCCTAGCGGGACCGGGGAGCTGTTTTTT. This gives the protein CASSPIPSGTGELFF.

This clonotype appeared a few times. The V call is TRBV20-1, the J call TRBJ2-4; TRBD2 matches 16 bases. The CDR3 has 17 amino acids. In germline, CDR1 is DFQATT, CDR2 SNEGSKA (reference sequence). Germline trimming cut 5 bases from V and 8 bases from J; bases unmatched to any gene: 12. CDR3 sequence reads: CSARAGTSGRVGYIQYF. Here the CDR3 DNA reads TGCAGTGCTCGAGCCGGGACTAGCGGGAGGGTCGGGTACATTCAGTACTTC.

This clonotype was seen ten or more times. The V and J genes are TRBV3-1 and TRBJ2-1, with D uncertain. The V end was cut by 2 bases, the J end by 8 bases, with 13 bases between. The length of the CDR3 is 14 residues. Looked up from germline, CDR1 is LGHDT and CDR2 is YNNKEL (reference sequence). The CDR3 DNA is TGTGCCAGCAGCCAATGGTCCAGTAAGGATGAGCAGTTCTTC. As protein: CASSQWSSKDEQFF.

This clonotype was counted many times. The CDR3 is CSARDELVIGETQYF. The CDR3 DNA reads as TGCAGTGCTAGAGACGAATTGGTTATAGGGGAGACCCAGTACTTC. The J gene is TRBJ2-5, the V gene TRBV20-1; the D is unclear. CDR1 DFQATT and CDR2 SNEGSKA come from the germline V gene (reference sequence). Trimming removed 0 bases from V and 5 bases from J, with 16 bases in between. The CDR3 contains 15 residues.

About this clonotype: Germline is not matched at one junction end, which may reflect a read error. The chain carries TRBV4-3 and TRBJ2-7; D unclear. Germline-derived CDR1 and CDR2 are LGHNA and YSLEER. The CDR3 is 13 amino acids. The CDR3 loop is CASSQEPSDEQYF. The CDR3 DNA sequence: TGCGCCAGCAGCCAGGAACCCTCCGACGAGCAGTACTTC.

The rearrangement uses TRBV18 and TRBJ2-7; D call uncertain. CDR1 is KGHSH, CDR2 LQKENI, per germline. V lost 6 bases and J lost 5, with 17 bases in between. This CDR3 spans 14 amino acids. DNA for the CDR3: TGTGCCAGCTCGGTCTCTGGCGTCACTAACGAGCAGTACTTC. Translated, it gives CASSVSGVTNEQYF.

This clonotype was picked up a small number of times. The genes are TRBV20-1 and TRBJ2-1, with TRBD2 identical over 15 bases. Germline assignment: CDR1 DFQATT and CDR2 SNEGSKA (reference sequence). V shed 3 bases, J shed 4 bases, and the junction held 10 bases outside the gene matches. The CDR3 has 18 amino acids. The CDR3 coding sequence is TGCAGTGCTAGGTCATGGACTAGCGGGAGGGGGTTGTACAATGAGCAGTTCTTC. This gives the protein CSARSWTSGRGLYNEQFF.

This clonotype was observed a handful of times. This chain joins TRBV27 and TRBJ2-7, with 10 bases matching TRBD1. Germline CDR1 MNHEY, CDR2 SMNVEV (reference sequence). V shed 6 bases, J shed 5 bases, and the junction held 7 bases outside the gene matches. This CDR3 has 14 amino acids. CDR3 DNA sequence: TGTGCCAGCAGAGCGGGACAGGGGTTCAACGAGCAGTACTTC. Translation: CASRAGQGFNEQYF.

The chain has TRBV5-5 and TRBJ2-1, with 10 bases that match TRBD2. After removal of 7 bases from V and 2 bases from J, the junction contained 12 bases not matched to a gene. The CDR3 contains 17 residues. Germline values: CDR1 SGHKS, CDR2 YYEKEE (reference sequence). The CDR3 coding sequence is TGTGCCAGCCTCCTAGCGGGAGTCCCCGGGCCCTACAATGAGCAGTTCTTC. Amino acid sequence: CASLLAGVPGPYNEQFF.

The V gene is TRBV7-2, the J gene TRBJ1-2; D remains unclear. Germline V lookup: CDR1 SGHTA, CDR2 FQGNSA. Trimming shortened V by 0 bases and J by 8 bases, and 10 bases separated the two germline ends. CDR3 length: 13 residues. CDR3: CASSLAWMGGYTF. The CDR3 DNA reads as TGTGCCAGCAGCTTAGCTTGGATGGGGGGCTACACCTTC.

The rearrangement uses TRBV5-5 and TRBJ2-1, with a possible D match to TRBD1 (6 bases). The CDR3 has 13 residues. Germline values: CDR1 SGHKS, CDR2 YYEKEE (reference sequence). V lost 2 bases and J 8 bases, leaving 11 bases between the germline ends. The CDR3 loop reads CASSFRDNDEQFF. The CDR3 nucleotides are TGTGCCAGCAGCTTCCGGGACAACGATGAGCAGTTCTTC. Drawing the rest from reference TRBV5-5 and TRBJ2-1, the complete variable domain is DAGVTQSPTHLIKTRGQQVTLRCSPISGHKSVSWYQQVLGQGPQFIFQYYEKEERGRGNFPDRFSARQFPNYSSELNVNALLLGDSALYLCASSFRDNDEQFFGPGTRLTVL.

The chain employs TRBV6-6 and TRBJ2-7, with a possible D match to TRBD2 (5 bases). This CDR3 contains 11 residues. V lost 5 bases and J lost 9, with 11 bases in between. Germline loops: CDR1 MNHNY, CDR2 SVGAGI (reference sequence). In DNA form, the CDR3 reads TGTGCCAGCAGTGACGGACTCTGGCAGTACTTC. This gives the protein CASSDGLWQYF.

The rearrangement links TRBV6-1 to TRBJ2-7, with 9 bases matching TRBD2. Germline V gives CDR1 MNHNS, CDR2 SASEGT. V lost 7 bases to trimming and J lost 7 bases; unmatched junction nucleotides: 14. The length of the CDR3 is 15 residues. CDR3: CASTPRTSATGEQYF. The CDR3 DNA follows: TGTGCCAGCACCCCGCGGACTAGCGCCACCGGGGAGCAGTACTTC.

This clonotype was found a few times. CDR3 nucleotide sequence: TGTGCCAGCAGCAGGGGGACTAGCGGGAGCGGTGAGCAGTTCTTC. Translation: CASSRGTSGSGEQFF. The chain employs TRBV5-4 and TRBJ2-1, with 14 bases identical to TRBD2. J lost 9 bases, V lost 4 bases, and 6 bases had no gene match. There are 15 residues in the CDR3. The V gene's germline CDR1 is SGHNT and CDR2 YYREEE (reference sequence).

The V gene is TRBV29-1, the J gene TRBJ1-5, with TRBD1 matching over 8 bases. Trimming took 6 bases from V and 4 from J; bases not matched to a gene: 8. Germline V gives CDR1 SQVTM, CDR2 ANQGSEA. The CDR3 runs 14 residues. The CDR3 region has the DNA TGCAGCGTCACGACAGGGGCGAGTAATCAGCCCCAGCATTTT. This gives the protein CSVTTGASNQPQHF.

At least ten counts were recorded for this clonotype. DNA for the CDR3: TGTGCCAGCAGTCCCTTCGGGTGGGAGGGCTCCTACAATGAGCAGTTCTTC. Encoded protein: CASSPFGWEGSYNEQFF. The chain joins TRBV12-3 or TRBV12-4 to TRBJ2-1; 7 positions agree with TRBD2. The CDR3 has 17 amino acids. The V segment lost 5 bases and the J segment 0 bases; nucleotides outside the gene matches: 10.

The rearrangement links TRBV5-6 to TRBJ1-5; possibly TRBD1 for D (5 bases). V dropped 6 bases and J dropped 7 bases, with 17 bases sitting between them. CDR1 and CDR2 (germline): SGHDT, YYEEEE. This CDR3 contains 14 residues. Written as DNA, the CDR3 is TGTGCCAGCACCAAGCAGGGTGGCGGCCAGCCCCAGCATTTT. This translates into CASTKQGGGQPQHF.

V gene TRBV20-1 combines with J gene TRBJ2-7; 11 bases map to TRBD1. The germline CDR1 and CDR2 sequences are DFQATT and SNEGSKA (reference sequence). The CDR3 length is 14 residues. The V segment lost 3 bases and the J segment 4 bases; nucleotides outside the gene matches: 5. The CDR3 region has the DNA TGCAGTGCTAGTGGACAGGGGGCACAGTACGAGCAGTACTTC. Its translation is CSASGQGAQYEQYF.

This rearrangement joins TRBV29-1 to TRBJ2-1; D is unclear. The CDR3 runs 11 residues. Trimming shortened V by 4 bases and J by 12 bases, and 13 bases separated the two germline ends. CDR1 is SQVTM and CDR2 is ANQGSEA in the germline V gene. The DNA for the CDR3 is TGCAGCGTTGCTCGCAGGAATTCGCAGTTCTTC. Residues: CSVARRNSQFF.